These T cell receptor beta chains were read from a single sample in a study of T cells in Graves' hyperthyroidism and ophthalmopathy. TCRdb re-analysed the multiplex PCR reads in MiXCR, keeping a single row per CDR3 protein. This table has some 560,000 distinct CDR3 sequences, approximately 14% appearing once. Material for sequencing was blood. The receptors were sampled from a woman under 40 with Graves' hyperthyroidism. The CDR3 runs from the conserved cysteine through the conserved F or W. The D gene is left open where the match is weak. Not all rows give a size; the values are once, few, many and, for expanded clones, a class.

>once|-|TRBJ2-6|TRBV6-2/TRBV6-3
TGTGCCAGCAGTTACTCGACATTCGCCCGGGGACCCGGGGCCAACGTCCTGACTTTC
CASSYSTFARGPGANVLTF
>few|-|TRBJ2-7|TRBV4-1
TGCGCCAGCAGCCTCCTAGGAACGGGCTACGAGCAGTACTTC
CASSLLGTGYEQYF
>many|TRBD2|TRBJ2-1|TRBV29-1
TGCAGCGTGGGACCGGGACTAGCGGGAGGGCCAGGCCACAATGAGCAGTTCTTC
CSVGPGLAGGPGHNEQFF
>many|-|TRBJ2-7|TRBV10-3
TGTGCCATCAGGAACGGGACACTTACCGCCGAGCAGTACTTC
CAIRNGTLTAEQYF
>many|TRBD1|TRBJ1-1|TRBV11-1
TGTGCCAGCAGCTTAAGGGGGCAGGGTACTGAAGCTTTCTTT
CASSLRGQGTEAFF
>many|TRBD2|TRBJ2-1|TRBV12-5
TGTGCTAGTGGTTTGGGGGGACTAGCGGGGAGGAGCTCCTACAATGAGCAGTTCTTC
CASGLGGLAGRSSYNEQFF
>many|TRBD1|TRBJ2-5|TRBV3-1
TGTGCCAGCAGCCAAGATCGAGTCAGGGGGGAGACCCAGTACTTC
CASSQDRVRGETQYF
>many|-|TRBJ2-3|TRBV6-1
TGTGCCAGCAGTGTGTTGGCTAGCACAGATACGCAGTATTTT
CASSVLASTDTQYF
>few|-|TRBJ1-5|TRBV4-1
TGCGCCAGCAGCCAAAGACAGGTTAGCTATCAGCCCCAGCATTTT
CASSQRQVSYQPQHF
>many|-|TRBJ2-1|TRBV30
TGTGCCTGGACTCGTTCCTTTCTAGCGCACAATGAGCAGTTCTTC
CAWTRSFLAHNEQFF
>-|-|TRBJ2-1|TRBV29-1
TGCAGCGTTGAAGAGTACGGGGGAACGACGTTTGAGCAGTTCTTC
CSVEEYGGTTFEQFF
>many|-|TRBJ2-5|TRBV20-1
TGCAGTGCCCGGGACGGAATCCAAGAGACCCAGTACTTC
CSARDGIQETQYF
>-|-|TRBJ1-2|TRBV15
TGTGCCACCAGCAGAGACAAACAGGATATGGGGTACACCTTC
CATSRDKQDMGYTF
>-|-|TRBJ2-2|TRBV9
TGTGCCAGCAGCACCCAGGGAGCGGACACCGGGGAGCTGTTTTTT
CASSTQGADTGELFF
>many|TRBD2|TRBJ2-1|TRBV30
TGTGCCTGGAGTCTCGGGACTAGCGACTACAATGAGCAGTTCTTC
CAWSLGTSDYNEQFF
>many|TRBD2|TRBJ2-5|TRBV20-1
TGCAGTGCAGGGACTAGCGGGAGTGGGGAGACCCAGTACTTC
CSAGTSGSGETQYF
>many|TRBD2|TRBJ2-1|TRBV7-9
TGTGCCAGCAGCCCAAGGTCTAGCGGGAAATGGAATGAGCAGTTCTTC
CASSPRSSGKWNEQFF
>many|TRBD1|TRBJ2-7|TRBV7-2
TGTGCCAGCAACCTCTTCGGACAGGGGGCCTACGAGCAGTACTTC
CASNLFGQGAYEQYF